This entry concerns a single T cell receptor (beta chain). V lost 9 bases and J lost 5, with 16 bases in between. The germline CDR1 and CDR2 sequences are ENHRY and SYGVKD. The CDR3 sequence is 13 residues long. This sample is drawn from a study of blood T cell repertoires in COVID-19. Measured with immunoSEQ multiplex PCR; TCRdb has only the in-frame clones, and not every one. The data contain 200,000 to 250,000 clones, 70% to 90% of them singletons. The material sequenced was peripheral blood. The receptor's source is a woman in her late teens or twenties who had recovered from COVID-19. The rearrangement joins TRBV10-3 to TRBJ1-2; a possible D gene is TRBD1 (5 bases). The CDR3 sequence is CAISGGTDYGYTF. The CDR3 region has the DNA TGTGCCATTTCGGGGGGGACCGATTATGGCTACACCTTC.